Following are 23 T cell receptor beta chains from one sample sequenced in a study of blood T cell repertoires in COVID-19. TCRdb's table, derived via immunoSEQ multiplex PCR, lists solely in-frame clones and lacks some. The profile covers hundreds of thousands of clones, with around 91% appearing a single time and approximately 1% taken by the ten largest. The sample taken for sequencing was PBMCs or T cells enriched from blood (not recorded which). These receptors all stem from a young man who had recovered from COVID-19.

The chain links TRBV5-1 to TRBJ2-3; the match to TRBD2 covers 14 bases. The CDR3 loop spans 20 amino acids. The germline gives CDR1 SGHRS, CDR2 YFSETQ. The V segment lost 3 bases and the J segment 3 bases; nucleotides outside the gene matches: 15. The CDR3 is CASSWRLRPGLAGATDTQYF. CDR3 nucleotides: TGCGCCAGCAGCTGGAGACTCCGACCGGGACTAGCGGGAGCAACAGATACGCAGTATTTT.

V and J are TRBV28 and TRBJ1-5; TRBD1 might be the D (5 bases). Germline CDR1 is MDHEN and CDR2 is SYDVKM. The CDR3 has 15 residues. V shed 5 bases and J shed 3 bases, with 14 bases lying between them. CDR3 in DNA: TGTGCCAGCAGTACTCTGCAGGGTTACAATCAGCCCCAGCATTTT. Translated: CASSTLQGYNQPQHF.

The chain employs TRBV12-3 or TRBV12-4 and TRBJ1-1, with D unclear. V lost 6 bases and J lost 1, with 6 bases in between. This CDR3 has 12 amino acids. The CDR3 protein is CASRIGNTEAFF. CDR3 nucleotides: TGTGCCAGCAGGATCGGGAACACTGAAGCTTTCTTT.

The V gene is TRBV9, the J gene TRBJ2-1; 14 bases fit TRBD2. The ends lost 4 bases at V and 0 bases at J; junction bases unmatched: 12. The CDR3 loop spans 20 amino acids. CDR1 is SGDLS, CDR2 YYNGEE, per germline. In DNA form, the CDR3 reads TGTGCCAGCAGCACCCGGACTAGCGGGGGGCCCCAGGGCTCCTACAATGAGCAGTTCTTC. This codes for CASSTRTSGGPQGSYNEQFF.

The rearrangement joins TRBV11-2 to TRBJ1-1, with D perhaps TRBD1 (5 bases). CDR3 size: 15 residues. Trimming cost V 6 bases and J 4 bases, with 18 bases left between them. The germline V gene has CDR1 SGHAT and CDR2 FQNNGV. CDR3 sequence (DNA): TGTGCCAGCAGTTCTAACCGGGGGGTAACCACTGAAGCTTTCTTT. Translation: CASSSNRGVTTEAFF.

V and J are TRBV9 and TRBJ1-3; D possibly corresponds to TRBD1 (6 bases). The CDR3 loop spans 16 amino acids. V lost 4 bases to trimming and J lost 2 bases, with 16 bases between them. Germline CDR1 reads SGDLS; CDR2 reads YYNGEE. The DNA of the CDR3 is TGTGCCAGCAGCCCTCCTTCCGGGACAACTGGAAACACCATATATTTT. Encoded protein: CASSPPSGTTGNTIYF. Drawing the rest from reference TRBV9 and TRBJ1-3, the complete variable domain is DSGVTQTPKHLITATGQRVTLRCSPRSGDLSVYWYQQSLDQGLQFLIQYYNGEERAKGNILERFSAQQFPDLHSELNLSSLELGDSALYFCASSPPSGTTGNTIYFGEGSWLTVV.

The J gene is TRBJ1-2, the V gene TRBV5-4; D gene unclear. There are 13 residues in the CDR3. Germline V gene sequence: CDR1 SGHNT, CDR2 YYREEE (reference sequence). Trimming shortened V by 1 base and J by 4 bases, and 8 bases separated the two germline ends. CDR3 sequence (DNA): TGTGCCAGCAGCTTGTTTGCGGGCTATGGCTACACCTTC. The encoded protein is CASSLFAGYGYTF.

This clone was counted between two and nine times. V gene TRBV27 combines with J gene TRBJ1-6; 7 positions match TRBD1. Germline V gene lookup returns CDR1 MNHEY and CDR2 SMNVEV (reference sequence). V lost 0 bases to trimming and J lost 4 bases; unmatched junction nucleotides: 6. The CDR3 is made up of 17 amino acids. CDR3 coding DNA: TGTGCCAGCAGTTTATCGACCCTGGGACAGTATAATTCACCCCTCCACTTT. Amino acids: CASSLSTLGQYNSPLHF.

V gene TRBV25-1 combines with J gene TRBJ1-2; D not certain. Germline CDR1 MGHDK, CDR2 SYGVNS. Between the trimmed V and J ends, which lost 6 bases and 4 bases, there was a span of 6 bases. The length of the CDR3 is 11 residues. The DNA for the CDR3 is TGTGCCAGCAGACAGAGCTATGGCTACACCTTC. It encodes CASRQSYGYTF.

The chain joins TRBV6-2 or TRBV6-3 to TRBJ2-3; 9 bases are shared with TRBD2. Germline trimming cut 2 bases from V and 6 bases from J; bases unmatched to any gene: 3. CDR3 size: 14 residues. Germline CDR1 reads MNHEY; CDR2 reads SVGEGT. CDR3 in amino acids: CASSYEREADTQYF. The CDR3, as DNA: TGTGCCAGCAGTTACGAGCGGGAGGCGGATACGCAGTATTTT.

This clone was recorded once. This chain connects TRBV3-1 (or the pseudogene TRBV3-2) to TRBJ1-5; 8 bases agree with TRBD1. V was clipped by 2 bases and J by 2 bases; unmatched bases: 5. Germline CDR1 reads LGHDT; CDR2 reads YNNKEL (reference sequence). The CDR3 runs to 16 residues. The CDR3 DNA sequence: TGTGCCAGCAGCCAACGGCCGGGACAGGGCAATCAGCCCCAGCATTTT. Translating gives CASSQRPGQGNQPQHF.

The V and J genes are TRBV18 and TRBJ1-1, with TRBD1 matching 7 bases. The length of the CDR3 is 12 residues. Germline CDR1 is KGHSH and CDR2 is LQKENI. V shed 4 bases and J 6 bases; nucleotides not matched to a gene: 2. This CDR3 is CASSLDRAEAFF. The CDR3 bases are TGTGCCAGCTCACTTGACAGGGCTGAAGCTTTCTTT.

V and J are TRBV4-2 and TRBJ1-5; D might be TRBD1 (6 bases). Germline loops: CDR1 LGHNA, CDR2 YNFKEQ. The germline V and J ends were trimmed by 0 bases and 5 bases, with 11 bases remaining between them. The CDR3 has 15 residues. The CDR3 nucleotides are TGTGCCAGCAGCCAAGATCTCGGGGGGCATCAGCCCCAGCATTTT. This translates into CASSQDLGGHQPQHF.

V is TRBV13 and J is TRBJ1-2, with a possible D match to TRBD1 (5 bases). CDR3 length: 16 residues. CDR1 is PRHDT, CDR2 FYEKMQ, per germline (reference sequence). V lost 5 bases and J 8 bases, leaving 24 bases between the germline ends. CDR3 coding DNA: TGTGCCAGCAGCCCCTACCCTGGGGCAGCCAAAGAAGGCTACACCTTC. Protein sequence: CASSPYPGAAKEGYTF.

A single count supports this clone. The chain links TRBV4-2 to TRBJ2-3, with a possible D match to TRBD1 (6 bases). Germline lookup yields CDR1 LGHNA and CDR2 YNFKEQ. V dropped 3 bases and J dropped 3 bases, with 10 bases sitting between them. This CDR3 is 14 amino acids long. DNA for the CDR3: TGTGCCAGCAGCCAGACAGGAGGAACAGATACGCAGTATTTT. As protein: CASSQTGGTDTQYF.

The V and J genes are TRBV6-6 and TRBJ1-5, with D hard to call. The V and J ends lost 1 base and 3 bases respectively, with 10 bases between them. The germline gives CDR1 MNHNY, CDR2 SVGAGI (reference sequence). The CDR3 contains 15 residues. CDR3 sequence: CASSYWQTINQPQHF. DNA for the CDR3: TGTGCCAGCAGTTACTGGCAGACTATCAATCAGCCCCAGCATTTT.

The V call is TRBV19, the J call TRBJ2-5, with 8 bases identical to TRBD1. Germline CDR1 and CDR2: LNHDA and SQIVND (reference sequence). The CDR3 runs 16 residues. The trim removed 1 base at V and 2 bases at J, leaving 6 bases unmatched. The CDR3 region is CASSIGWTGIQETQYF. The CDR3 bases are TGTGCCAGTAGTATAGGGTGGACAGGGATTCAAGAGACCCAGTACTTC. Full variable domain (missing parts from reference TRBV19 and TRBJ2-5): DGGITQSPKYLFRKEGQNVTLSCEQNLNHDAMYWYRQDPGQGLRLIYYSQIVNDFQKGDIAEGYSVSREKKESFPLTVTSAQKNPTAFYLCASSIGWTGIQETQYFGPGTRLLVL.

V usage is TRBV24-1 and J usage is TRBJ1-2, with D possibly TRBD1 on 5 matching bases. Germline lookup yields CDR1 KGHDR and CDR2 SFDVKD. CDR3 length: 12 amino acids. V lost 7 bases and J lost 1, with 6 bases in between. CDR3 region: CATSDSNYGYTF. DNA of the CDR3: TGTGCCACCAGCGACAGTAACTATGGCTACACCTTC.

V usage is TRBV7-9 and J usage is TRBJ1-2; 8 bases fit TRBD1. The germline V gene encodes CDR1 SEHNR and CDR2 FQNEAQ (reference sequence). The V and J ends lost 3 bases and 8 bases, in that order; junction bases with no gene match: 11. The CDR3 consists of 15 residues. The CDR3 region is CASSFTTGGWGGYTF. CDR3 sequence (DNA): TGTGCCAGCAGCTTCACCACAGGGGGATGGGGCGGCTACACCTTC.

The chain employs TRBV28 and TRBJ2-1, with D maybe TRBD1 (5 bases). This CDR3 spans 14 amino acids. The V end lost 8 bases, the J end lost 4 bases, and 15 bases lay between the germline ends. Germline values: CDR1 MDHEN, CDR2 SYDVKM. CDR3 residues: CASGARQLYNEQFF. The CDR3 nucleotides are TGTGCCAGCGGAGCCAGACAGTTATACAATGAGCAGTTCTTC.

The V gene is TRBV18, the J gene TRBJ1-1; D uncertain. The germline V and J ends were trimmed by 5 bases and 1 base, with 8 bases remaining between them. The germline CDR1 and CDR2 sequences are KGHSH and LQKENI. The CDR3 loop spans 13 amino acids. The CDR3 reads CASSGIQNTEAFF. CDR3 nucleotides: TGTGCCAGCTCAGGCATACAGAACACTGAAGCTTTCTTT.

The chain is built from TRBV4-3 and TRBJ2-7, with a possible D match to TRBD2 (6 bases). CDR3 size: 15 residues. The V end lost 5 bases, the J end lost 3 bases, and 17 bases lay between the germline ends. The germline V gene has CDR1 LGHNA and CDR2 YSLEER. The CDR3 protein is CASSSRHGGIYEQYF. The CDR3 nucleotides read TGCGCCAGCAGCTCGAGGCATGGGGGGATCTACGAGCAGTACTTC.

This chain joins TRBV28 and TRBJ1-4; D might be TRBD1 (6 bases). The CDR3 is 17 amino acids. V was shortened by 6 bases and J by 2 bases, with 19 bases between the two germline ends. CDR1 is MDHEN, CDR2 SYDVKM, per germline. Here the CDR3 reads CASSPRGSGVTNEKLFF. CDR3 in DNA: TGTGCCAGCAGCCCAAGGGGCTCAGGGGTTACTAATGAAAAACTGTTTTTT.